These T cell receptor beta chains were read from a single sample in a study of cytomegalovirus exposure and HLA in healthy donors. The table came from immunoSEQ multiplex PCR; TCRdb's copy has only in-frame clones and leaves some out. Here the sample spans more than 95,000 clones, around 76% being singletons. The sample comprised PBMCs. These receptors all come from a woman between 18 and 30 years old in good health and CMV-seropositive. Both conserved end residues are part of each CDR3. D genes are given only for firm matches. Not all rows give a size; the values are once, few, many and, for expanded clones, a class.

d_call j_call v_call clone_size cdr3_nt cdr3_aa
TRBD2 TRBJ2-1 TRBV5-1 - TGCGCCAGCAGCTTTTACAGATGGCCGGGACTAGCGGGTAGGAATGAGCAGTTCTTC CASSFYRWPGLAGRNEQFF
TRBD1 TRBJ2-2 TRBV4-1 - TGCGCCAGCAGCCAACCCGGGACAGGGGGTAGCGGGGAGCTGTTTTTT CASSQPGTGGSGELFF
TRBD1 TRBJ2-5 TRBV6-1 - TGTGCCAGCAGTGAAGCAGTCGGACAGGGTAGGGAGACCCAGTACTTC CASSEAVGQGRETQYF
- TRBJ2-6 TRBV2 - TGTGCCAGCCGCCGGTCGGGGGCTGGGGCCAACGTCCTGACTTTC CASRRSGAGANVLTF
TRBD1 TRBJ1-6 TRBV4-1 - TGCGCCAGCGGACCGACAGGGGATAATTCACCCCTCCACTTT CASGPTGDNSPLHF
- TRBJ1-5 TRBV27 - TGTGCCAGCAGTTCCCCTAATCAGCCCCAGCATTTT CASSSPNQPQHF
- TRBJ2-1 TRBV4-3 - TGCGCCAGCAGCCAAGACTGGCCCAGCGGACTGCCATACAATGAGCAGTTCTTC CASSQDWPSGLPYNEQFF
- TRBJ2-5 TRBV5-1 once TGCGCCAGCAGCTTGTTCGGCGGCCAAGAGACCCAGTACTTC CASSLFGGQETQYF
TRBD1 TRBJ2-6 TRBV5-6 - TGTGCCAGTAACTACCGGACAGGCATATCTGGGGCCAACGTCCTGACTTTC CASNYRTGISGANVLTF
- TRBJ1-1 TRBV10-3 - TGTGCCATCAGCCTGGACAGCCTGGGGATGAACACTGAAGCTTTCTTT CAISLDSLGMNTEAFF
- TRBJ2-5 TRBV2 - TGTGCCAGCAGTGATCGTCGGGTAAGGGAGACCCAGTACTTC CASSDRRVRETQYF